A single sample gave rise to the 14 T cell receptor beta chains below, sequenced in a study of beta chain features in type 1 diabetes. The study's findings and limits: Researchers report that Type 1 diabetes patients had moderately but significantly shorter TCRB CDR3s across all four CD4+ subsets.

Expressed TCRB transcripts were sequenced because the entire RNA isolate underwent reverse transcription. Only in-frame clones appear in the TCRdb table, and some are missing; sequencing was by immunoSEQ multiplex PCR. The sample carries roughly 150,000 clones, about 8.3% recorded once. Antigen specificity for these receptors is unknown. Sequences were obtained from central memory CD4+ T cells from blood. Receptor source: a woman between 18 and 30 years old with type 1 diabetes.

This clone has only a few counts. The rearrangement links TRBV4-1 to TRBJ1-5, with D hard to call. The CDR3 is 15 amino acids. Trimming shortened V by 4 bases and J by 2 bases, and 12 bases separated the two germline ends. Germline V gene sequence: CDR1 MGHRA, CDR2 YSYEKL. DNA for the CDR3: TGCGCCAGCAGCCTTGACGCCCAGGGCAATCAGCCCCAGCATTTT. Translating it yields CASSLDAQGNQPQHF.

This clone has more than one count but fewer than ten. The chain recombines TRBV11-2 with TRBJ2-7; TRBD2 agrees at 8 bases. CDR3 size: 15 residues. V was clipped by 0 bases and J by 2 bases; unmatched bases: 3. Per the germline V gene, CDR1 is SGHAT and CDR2 is FQNNGV. The CDR3 protein is CASSLDFGGAYEQYF. CDR3 nucleotide sequence: TGTGCCAGCAGCTTAGATTTCGGGGGGGCCTACGAGCAGTACTTC. The complete variable domain, with remaining parts taken from reference TRBV11-2 and TRBJ2-7, reads EAGVAQSPRYKIIEKRQSVAFWCNPISGHATLYWYQQILGQGPKLLIQFQNNGVVDDSQLPKDRFSAERLKGVDSTLKIQPAKLEDSAVYLCASSLDFGGAYEQYFGPGTRLTVT.

In its sample, this clone was seen a few times. This chain joins TRBV10-1 and TRBJ1-6; D is uncertain. There are 13 residues in the CDR3. Trimming removed 3 bases from V and 6 bases from J, with 6 bases in between. Looked up from germline, CDR1 is WNHNN and CDR2 is SYGVQD (reference sequence). The CDR3 reads CASSEFGNSPLHF. CDR3 nucleotide sequence: TGCGCCAGCAGTGAATTCGGTAATTCACCCCTCCACTTT.

This clone was seen many times. The gene calls are TRBV2 and TRBJ2-5; no clear D gene. Trimming took 3 bases from V and 6 from J, leaving 8 bases between them. The CDR3 totals 12 residues. Germline-derived CDR1 and CDR2 are SNHLY and FYNNEI. This chain's CDR3 is CASSDGSKTQYF. The CDR3 DNA sequence: TGTGCCAGCAGTGACGGTTCCAAGACCCAGTACTTC.

The rearrangement links TRBV5-6 to TRBJ2-3; 9 positions agree with TRBD2. With V trimmed by 0 bases and J by 1 base, 3 bases remained unmatched. CDR1 is SGHDT, CDR2 YYEEEE, per germline. The CDR3 is made up of 16 amino acids. Here the CDR3 DNA reads TGTGCCAGCAGCTTGGGCCTAGCGGGACGCACAGATACGCAGTATTTT. Translated, it gives CASSLGLAGRTDTQYF.

There are a few counts of this clone. The chain carries TRBV7-2 and TRBJ2-1; 10 bases align to TRBD1. Per the germline V gene, CDR1 is SGHTA and CDR2 is FQGNSA. The CDR3 totals 13 residues. V lost 5 bases and J lost 9; bases outside the gene matches: 4. The CDR3: CASSPGQGIEQFF. CDR3 coding DNA: TGTGCCAGCAGCCCGGGACAGGGGATTGAGCAGTTCTTC.

The rearrangement links TRBV28 to TRBJ1-2; 8 nucleotides line up with TRBD1. V trimming: 8 bases; J trimming: 4 bases; junction bases outside the gene matches: 15. Germline V gene data show CDR1 as MDHEN and CDR2 as SYDVKM. CDR3 length: 16 amino acids. Here the CDR3 reads CASGEATSGQGYGYTF. The CDR3 nucleotides read TGTGCCAGCGGAGAGGCCACCAGCGGACAGGGCTATGGCTACACCTTC.

This clone has more than one count but fewer than ten. The V and J genes are TRBV15 and TRBJ2-3; no definite D call. V was shortened by 1 base and J by 3 bases, with 11 bases between the two germline ends. This CDR3 comprises 15 residues. The germline V gene encodes CDR1 LNHNV and CDR2 YYDKDF (reference sequence). CDR3 loop: CATSRGARMTDTQYF. In nucleotides, the CDR3 is TGTGCCACCAGCAGAGGCGCCAGGATGACAGATACGCAGTATTTT.

This clone was observed a handful of times. The V and J genes are TRBV7-2 and TRBJ1-2; the D gene is possibly TRBD1 (5 bases). V lost 5 bases to trimming and J lost 7 bases, with 20 bases between them. Germline CDR1 is SGHTA and CDR2 is FQGNSA. The CDR3 extends over 15 amino acids. CDR3 bases: TGTGCCAGCAGCGAACGGCCAGGGTTTTTCTCTGGCTACACCTTC. Translated, it gives CASSERPGFFSGYTF.

This chain uses TRBV27 with TRBJ2-1, with D possibly TRBD2 on 6 matching bases. V lost 3 bases and J 5 bases, leaving 11 bases between the germline ends. Germline CDR1 and CDR2: MNHEY and SMNVEV (reference sequence). The CDR3 is made up of 14 amino acids. CDR3 protein: CASSLALANNEQFF. CDR3 DNA: TGTGCCAGCAGTTTGGCTCTAGCGAACAATGAGCAGTTCTTC.

The genes are TRBV7-6 and TRBJ2-5; the D is unclear. The CDR3 is 15 residues long. Trimming took off 4 bases at V and 1 base at J, with 13 bases between the two ends. The V gene's germline CDR1 is SGHVS and CDR2 FNYEAQ. DNA of the CDR3: TGTGCCAGCAGCTCCCAGTCCTCTGGCCAAGAGACCCAGTACTTC. Amino acid sequence: CASSSQSSGQETQYF.

The V and J genes are TRBV15 and TRBJ2-7, with D tentatively TRBD1 (5 bases). Germline-derived CDR1 and CDR2 are LNHNV and YYDKDF (reference sequence). The CDR3 runs to 14 residues. V was clipped by 0 bases and J by 5 bases, with 11 bases between them. The CDR3 DNA reads TGTGCCACCAGCAGAGATCTACAGGTTGACGAGCAGTACTTC. It codes for CATSRDLQVDEQYF. Drawing the rest from reference TRBV15 and TRBJ2-7, the complete variable domain is DAMVIQNPRYQVTQFGKPVTLSCSQTLNHNVMYWYQQKSSQAPKLLFHYYDKDFNNEADTPDNFQSRRPNTSFCFLDIRSPGLGDTAMYLCATSRDLQVDEQYFGPGTRLTVT.

This clone was counted once. J is TRBJ1-2 and V is TRBV7-2, with 8 bases fitting TRBD1. The germline CDR1 and CDR2 sequences are SGHTA and FQGNSA. V was clipped by 3 bases and J by 3 bases; unmatched bases: 3. This CDR3 region has 14 residues. The CDR3 nucleotides are TGTGCCAGCAGCTTTGACAGGGGTGACTATGGCTACACCTTC. Translated: CASSFDRGDYGYTF.

The chain joins TRBV5-1 to TRBJ2-7, with D perhaps matching TRBD2 (5 bases). Germline V gene lookup returns CDR1 SGHRS and CDR2 YFSETQ. The CDR3 is 14 residues long. Trimming cost V 4 bases and J 5 bases, with 16 bases left between them. The CDR3 reads CASSPTGNQNEQYF. In nucleotides, the CDR3 is TGCGCCAGCAGCCCAACCGGGAATCAGAACGAGCAGTACTTC.